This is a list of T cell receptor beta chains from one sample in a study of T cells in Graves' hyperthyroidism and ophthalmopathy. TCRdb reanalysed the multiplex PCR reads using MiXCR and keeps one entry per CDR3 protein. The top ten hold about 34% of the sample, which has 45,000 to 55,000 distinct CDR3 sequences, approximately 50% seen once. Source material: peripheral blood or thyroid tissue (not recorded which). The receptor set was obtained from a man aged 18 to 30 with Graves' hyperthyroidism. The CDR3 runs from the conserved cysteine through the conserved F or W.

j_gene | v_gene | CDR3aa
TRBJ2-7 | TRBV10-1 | CASSEEGGGSYEQYF
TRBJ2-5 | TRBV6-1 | CASSEAPRETQYF
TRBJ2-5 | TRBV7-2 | CASRGRQGNQETQYF
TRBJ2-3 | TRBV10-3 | CAISEPGPDTQYF
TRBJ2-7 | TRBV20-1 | CSATPDIGPGKQGAHEQYF
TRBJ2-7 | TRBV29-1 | CSVVSGSFSSYEQYF
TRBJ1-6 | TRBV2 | CASTPNNSPLHF
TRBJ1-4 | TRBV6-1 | CASSLGLNEKLFF
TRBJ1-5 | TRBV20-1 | CSARVKDQPQHF
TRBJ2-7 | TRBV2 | CASIGVAGGSRYEQYF
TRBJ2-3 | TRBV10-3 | CAISASGGYPDTQYF
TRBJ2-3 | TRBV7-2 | CASGLPSTDTQCF
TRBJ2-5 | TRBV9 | CASSVGASGRGRETQYF
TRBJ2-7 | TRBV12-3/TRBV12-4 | CASSFGGYSYEQYF
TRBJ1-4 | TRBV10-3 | CAISETDATNEKLFF
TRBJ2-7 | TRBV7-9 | CASSRGQGNEQYF
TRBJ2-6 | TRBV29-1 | CSVGVWTGGSGANVLTF
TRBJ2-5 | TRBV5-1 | CASSKSGTAKETQYF
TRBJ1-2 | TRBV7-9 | CASSLTGAGPNYGYTF
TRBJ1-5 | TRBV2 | CASRKTGHNQPQHF
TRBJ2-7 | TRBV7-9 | CATGDGSYEQYF
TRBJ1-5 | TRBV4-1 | CASSQGDTYQPQHF
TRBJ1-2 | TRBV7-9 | CASSLAGGASGYTF
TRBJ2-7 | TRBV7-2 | CASSSRGDYYEQYF
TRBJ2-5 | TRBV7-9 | CASSLEELQTQYF
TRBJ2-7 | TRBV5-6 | CASSLASGQGGFFTYEQYF
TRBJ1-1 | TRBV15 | CATSRDSMNTEAFF
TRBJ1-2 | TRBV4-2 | CASSQGDTGRWGYTF
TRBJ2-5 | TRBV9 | CASSPLGETQYF
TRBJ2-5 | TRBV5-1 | CASSLGYSETQYF